This T cell receptor beta chain was profiled in a study of blood T cells in healthy people across ages. Findings and caveats of the study: Per million T cells, TCR beta diversity dropped roughly linearly as age increased.

Notes on this clonotype: Its antigen is unidentified.

A second PCR, run for about 7 to 11 cycles, used a sample-barcoded 5' primer plus a J-beta primer mix. All samples gave at least 3 million CDR3-containing paired-end reads. TCRdb analysed the 5' RACE reads with MiXCR anew, one entry per CDR3 protein. Seen here are around 1,700,000 distinct CDR3 sequences, over 25% observed once, and the top ten hold more than 6%. Losses at the gene ends were 6 bases for V and 4 bases for J; bases not matched to a gene: 7. This CDR3 contains 15 residues. Germline V gene data show CDR1 as LGHDT and CDR2 as YNNKEL (reference sequence). The sequence came from a woman aged 25-40 years in good health. The sample taken for sequencing was blood. The genes are TRBV3-1 and TRBJ2-7; 12 positions agree with TRBD2. CDR3 nucleotide sequence: TGTGCCAGCAGTCCCACTAGCGGGAGGAGGTACGAGCAGTACTTC. Translated, it gives CASSPTSGRRYEQYF.